Included here is one TCR beta chain sequence, with context. What it recognizes is unknown. TCRdb's table, derived via immunoSEQ multiplex PCR, lists solely in-frame clones and lacks some. The top ten clones hold approximately 22% of a sample with about 36,000 clones, about three quarters of them seen once. Blood got drawn at baseline, again on cycle 4 day 1, and then on cycle 7 day 1. The V end was cut by 0 bases, the J end by 8 bases, with 11 bases between. This CDR3 contains 13 residues. Germline CDR1 is SGHDT and CDR2 is YYEEEE. This sample stems from a study of OX40 agonist ivuxolimab in advanced cancers. Looking at the study overall: Patients achieving partial responses numbered three: one hepatocellular carcinoma case and two cutaneous melanoma cases.

Study findings and constraints: Average numbers of expanded clones were greater in CD8+ T cells than in CD4+.

The sample was CD4+ or CD8+ T cells sorted from blood, taken in a trial of the OX40 agonist ivuxolimab. The V call is TRBV5-6, the J call TRBJ1-1, with D maybe TRBD1 (5 bases). The TCR comes from an adult with an advanced solid tumor such as melanoma, head and neck, liver or kidney cancer. CDR3 in amino acids: CASSLGQRLEAFF. The CDR3 DNA is TGTGCCAGCAGCTTGGGACAGCGACTAGAAGCTTTCTTT.